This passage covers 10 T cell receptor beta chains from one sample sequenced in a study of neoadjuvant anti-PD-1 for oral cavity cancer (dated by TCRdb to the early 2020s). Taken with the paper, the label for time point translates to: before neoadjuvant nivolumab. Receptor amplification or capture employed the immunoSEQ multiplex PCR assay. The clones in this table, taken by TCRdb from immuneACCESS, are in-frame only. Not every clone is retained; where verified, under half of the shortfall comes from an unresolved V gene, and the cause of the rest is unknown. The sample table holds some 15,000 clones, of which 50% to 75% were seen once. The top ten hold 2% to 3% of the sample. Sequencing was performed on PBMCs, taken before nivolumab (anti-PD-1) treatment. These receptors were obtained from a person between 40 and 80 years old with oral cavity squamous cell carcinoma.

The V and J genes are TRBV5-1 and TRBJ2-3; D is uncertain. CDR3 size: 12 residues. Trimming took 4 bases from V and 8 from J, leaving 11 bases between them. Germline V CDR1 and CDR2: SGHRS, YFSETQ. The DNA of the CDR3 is TGCGCCAGCAGCGATCAGCTCCGTACGCAGTATTTT. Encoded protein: CASSDQLRTQYF.

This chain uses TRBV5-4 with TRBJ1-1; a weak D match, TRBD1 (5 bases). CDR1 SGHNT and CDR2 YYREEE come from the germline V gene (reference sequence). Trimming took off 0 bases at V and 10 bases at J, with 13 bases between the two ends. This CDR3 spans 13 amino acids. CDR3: CASSLGSQGGAFF. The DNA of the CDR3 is TGTGCCAGCAGCTTGGGAAGTCAGGGAGGAGCTTTCTTT.

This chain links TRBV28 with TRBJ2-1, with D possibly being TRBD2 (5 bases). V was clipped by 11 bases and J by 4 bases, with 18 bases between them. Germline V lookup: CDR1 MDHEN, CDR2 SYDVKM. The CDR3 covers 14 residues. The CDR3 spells CAARRRHPYNEQFF. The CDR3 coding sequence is TGTGCCGCAAGGAGGAGACATCCTTACAATGAGCAGTTCTTC.

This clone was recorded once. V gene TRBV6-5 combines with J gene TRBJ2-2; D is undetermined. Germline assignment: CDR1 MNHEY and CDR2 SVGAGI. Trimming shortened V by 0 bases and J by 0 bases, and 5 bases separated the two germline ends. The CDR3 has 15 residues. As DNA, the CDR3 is TGTGCCAGCAGTTACTCGAGACCGAACACCGGGGAGCTGTTTTTT. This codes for CASSYSRPNTGELFF.

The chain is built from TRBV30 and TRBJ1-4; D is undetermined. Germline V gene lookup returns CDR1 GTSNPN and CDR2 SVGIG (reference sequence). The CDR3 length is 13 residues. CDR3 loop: CGSSKSINEKLFF. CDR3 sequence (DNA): TGTGGTAGCTCTAAGTCGATTAATGAAAAACTGTTTTTT. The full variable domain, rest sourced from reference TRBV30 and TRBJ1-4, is SQTIHQWPATLVQPVGSPLSLECTVEGTSNPNLYWYRQAAGRGLQLLFYSVGIGQISSEVPQNLSASRPQDRQFILSSKKLLLSDSGFYLCGSSKSINEKLFFGSGTQLSVL.

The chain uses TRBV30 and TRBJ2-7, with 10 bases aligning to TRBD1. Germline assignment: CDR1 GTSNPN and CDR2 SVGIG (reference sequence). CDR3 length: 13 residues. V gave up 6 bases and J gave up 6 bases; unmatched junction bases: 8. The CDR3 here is CACIRDRGGEQYF. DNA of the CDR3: TGTGCCTGCATACGGGACAGGGGAGGCGAGCAGTACTTC.

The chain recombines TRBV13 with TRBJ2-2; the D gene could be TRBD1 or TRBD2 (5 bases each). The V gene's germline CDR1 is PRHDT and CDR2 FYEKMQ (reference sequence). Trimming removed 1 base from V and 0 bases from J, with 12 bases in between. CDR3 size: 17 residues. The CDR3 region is CASSLALGTANTGELFF. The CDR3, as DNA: TGTGCCAGCAGCTTAGCCCTGGGGACGGCGAACACCGGGGAGCTGTTTTTT.

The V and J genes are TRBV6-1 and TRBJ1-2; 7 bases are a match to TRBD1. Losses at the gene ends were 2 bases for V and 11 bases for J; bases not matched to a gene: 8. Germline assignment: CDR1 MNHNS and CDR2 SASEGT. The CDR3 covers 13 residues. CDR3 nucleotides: TGTGCCAGCAGTGAATCGCAGGGGGTAGGATACACCTTC. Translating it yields CASSESQGVGYTF.

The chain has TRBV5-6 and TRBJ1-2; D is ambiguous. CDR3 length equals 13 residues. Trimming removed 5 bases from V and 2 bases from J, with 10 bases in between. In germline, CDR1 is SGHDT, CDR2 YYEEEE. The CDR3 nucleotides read TGTGCCAGCAGACCTGAGCTGAACTATGGCTACACCTTC. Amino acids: CASRPELNYGYTF.

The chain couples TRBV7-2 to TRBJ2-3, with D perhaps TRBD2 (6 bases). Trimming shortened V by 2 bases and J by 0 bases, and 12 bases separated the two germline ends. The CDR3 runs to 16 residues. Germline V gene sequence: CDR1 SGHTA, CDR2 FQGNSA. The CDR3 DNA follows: TGTGCCAGCAGCTTAAGGCGGGGTGCTAGCACAGATACGCAGTATTTT. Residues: CASSLRRGASTDTQYF. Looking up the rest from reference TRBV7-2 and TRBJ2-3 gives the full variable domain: GAGVSQSPSNKVTEKGKDVELRCDPISGHTALYWYRQSLGQGLEFLIYFQGNSAPDKSGLPSDRFSAERTGGSVSTLTIQRTQQEDSAVYLCASSLRRGASTDTQYFGPGTRLTVL.